The sequence of this T cell receptor beta chain was determined in a study of OX40 agonist ivuxolimab in advanced cancers. For the study at large: Prior anti-PD-1, anti-PD-L1 or anti-CTLA-4 therapy was allowed; roughly 40% had some. Partial responses were achieved by three patients, one with hepatocellular carcinoma and two with cutaneous melanoma. Study conclusions and caveats: Certain nonresponders likewise exhibited a low normalized T-cell clonal expansion. Clonal expansion in partial responders at 0.1-3.0 mg/kg ranked among the lowest.

V gave up 9 bases and J gave up 4 bases, with 13 bases separating them. The CDR3 is 14 amino acids. Germline CDR1 MNHEY, CDR2 SVGAGI. On this clone: What it binds is not known.

Libraries were prepared by immunoSEQ multiplex PCR; TCRdb keeps only in-frame clonotypes and omits some of them. The sample records about 41,000 clones, around 83% being singletons. The sample was CD4+ or CD8+ T cells sorted from blood, taken in a trial of the OX40 agonist ivuxolimab. This TCR was recovered from an adult with an advanced solid tumor such as melanoma, head and neck, liver or kidney cancer. The chain uses TRBV6-5 and TRBJ2-6; D may be TRBD1 (6 bases). The CDR3 spells CASTPGVGANVLTF. The CDR3 DNA reads TGTGCCAGTACCCCAGGGGTCGGGGCCAACGTCCTGACTTTC.